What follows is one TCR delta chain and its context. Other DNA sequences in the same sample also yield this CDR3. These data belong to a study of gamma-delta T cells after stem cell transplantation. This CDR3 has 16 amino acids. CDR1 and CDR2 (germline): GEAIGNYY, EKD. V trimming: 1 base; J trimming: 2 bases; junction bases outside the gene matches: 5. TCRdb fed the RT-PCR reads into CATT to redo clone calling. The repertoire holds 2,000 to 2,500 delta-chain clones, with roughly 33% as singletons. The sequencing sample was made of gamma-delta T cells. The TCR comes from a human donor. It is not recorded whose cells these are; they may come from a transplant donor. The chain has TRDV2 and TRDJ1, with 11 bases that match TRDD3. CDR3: CACDTLGGYGTDKLIF. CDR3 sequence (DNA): TGTGCCTGTGACACTCTTGGGGGATACGGGACCGATAAACTCATCTTT.